This is a list of T cell receptor beta chains from one sample in a study of human thymus T cells. This table comes from immunoSEQ multiplex PCR, and its TCRdb copy is limited to in-frame clones, with some not included. This table has about 130,000 clones, around 94% appearing once. The specimen was thymus tissue. Every receptor here comes from a boy younger than two with a congenital heart defect but otherwise immunologically healthy. Each CDR3 is given with its conserved first and last residue. D genes are given only for firm matches. The listing skips clone size in some rows; elsewhere it reads once, few, many or a size class.

size	V	D	J	CDR3	DNA
NA	TRBV6-1	NA	TRBJ1-2	CASSDYGYTF	TGTGCCAGCAGTGACTATGGCTACACCTTC
NA	TRBV7-2	NA	TRBJ1-6	CASSSSGVRNSPLHF	TGTGCCAGCAGCTCATCAGGGGTGAGGAATTCACCCCTCCACTTT
NA	TRBV27	NA	TRBJ2-3	CASRSPVTDTQYF	TGTGCCAGCAGATCCCCAGTGACAGATACGCAGTATTTT
once	TRBV30	TRBD2	TRBJ2-1	CAWSDLRRGGRREQFF	TGTGCCTGGAGTGACTTGAGACGGGGGGGCCGAAGGGAGCAGTTCTTC
NA	TRBV10-2	NA	TRBJ1-3	CASSEGGGLGNTIYF	TGCGCCAGCAGTGAGGGGGGGGGCCTCGGAAACACCATATATTTT
NA	TRBV5-6	NA	TRBJ2-7	CASSLADYEQYF	TGTGCCAGCAGCTTGGCGGACTACGAGCAGTACTTC
NA	TRBV2	TRBD2	TRBJ2-1	CASSLAGGSEQFF	TGTGCCAGCAGCCTAGCGGGGGGATCGGAACAGTTCTTC
once	TRBV6-6	NA	TRBJ2-1	CASSSLGLGQFF	TGTGCCAGCAGTTCCCTCGGATTGGGGCAGTTCTTC
NA	TRBV7-2	TRBD1	TRBJ1-2	CASSLQGADSYGYTF	TGTGCCAGCAGCTTACAGGGGGCGGATTCATATGGCTACACCTTC
NA	TRBV28	NA	TRBJ1-2	CASSLIRPGSIKLWYGYTF	TGTGCCAGCAGTTTGATCCGTCCGGGATCCATTAAACTATGGTATGGCTACACCTTC
NA	TRBV5-5	NA	TRBJ2-7	CASSLRYGQVCEQYF	TGTGCCAGCAGCTTAAGATACGGGCAGGTCTGCGAGCAGTACTTC
NA	TRBV9	TRBD2	TRBJ2-7	CASSLGRTRGEQYF	TGTGCCAGCAGCCTAGGAAGGACTAGGGGCGAGCAGTACTTC
NA	TRBV30	TRBD1	TRBJ1-6	CAWTPPQGGGLDSPLHF	TGTGCCTGGACACCTCCCCAGGGGGGAGGGTTGGATTCACCCCTCCACTTT
NA	TRBV28	TRBD2	TRBJ2-2	CASSRPLAGTGELFF	TGTGCCAGCAGCCGTCCACTAGCGGGTACCGGGGAGCTGTTTTTT
NA	TRBV4-2	NA	TRBJ1-3	CASSQGFESSGNTIYF	TGTGCCAGCAGCCAAGGATTTGAGAGCTCTGGAAACACCATATATTTT
NA	TRBV14	TRBD1	TRBJ2-3	CASSLIDRGTDTQYF	TGTGCCAGCAGCCTCATTGACAGGGGCACAGATACGCAGTATTTT
NA	TRBV11-3	NA	TRBJ1-1	CASSKNSMNTEAFF	TGTGCCAGCAGCAAAAACAGCATGAACACTGAAGCTTTCTTT
NA	TRBV4-1	NA	TRBJ1-2	CASSHPGWGGRNYGYTF	TGCGCCAGCAGCCACCCGGGTTGGGGGGGCAGGAACTATGGCTACACCTTC
NA	TRBV5-4	NA	TRBJ2-7	CASSRQRGYRYEQYF	TGTGCCAGCAGCCGCCAGAGGGGGTATCGCTACGAGCAGTACTTC
NA	TRBV7-2	NA	TRBJ2-1	CASSLRRGEQFF	TGTGCCAGCAGCTTACGTCGGGGGGAGCAGTTCTTC
NA	TRBV19	NA	TRBJ2-5	CASSIWQGQETQYF	TGTGCCAGTAGTATTTGGCAGGGGCAAGAGACCCAGTACTTC
NA	TRBV27	NA	TRBJ1-2	CASSSNDRPLRGYTF	TGTGCCAGCAGTTCTAACGACAGGCCTCTACGAGGCTACACCTTC
NA	TRBV25-1	NA	TRBJ1-1	CASSETGRNTEAFF	TGTGCCAGCAGTGAAACCGGACGGAACACTGAAGCTTTCTTT
NA	TRBV7-9	NA	TRBJ2-1	CASSLGQHNEQFF	TGTGCCAGCAGCTTAGGACAGCACAATGAGCAGTTCTTC
NA	TRBV5-6	NA	TRBJ2-5	CASTRTLTVATQYF	TGTGCCAGCACCCGCACCTTGACAGTTGCCACCCAGTACTTC
NA	TRBV5-8	TRBD1	TRBJ2-1	CASSLGLMGQGDNEQFF	TGTGCCAGCAGCTTGGGGTTAATGGGACAGGGGGACAATGAGCAGTTCTTC
NA	TRBV30	NA	TRBJ1-3	CAWSVTSRGGSGNTIYF	TGTGCCTGGAGTGTAACGTCCAGGGGTGGTTCTGGAAACACCATATATTTT
NA	TRBV4-1	NA	TRBJ1-2	CASSQLTAYSGYTF	TGCGCCAGCAGCCAACTGACAGCTTACTCTGGCTACACCTTC
NA	TRBV18	NA	TRBJ1-2	CASSVGGYGYTF	TGTGCCAGCTCGGTTGGAGGGTATGGCTACACCTTC
NA	TRBV19	NA	TRBJ2-7	CASSAGGVDEQYF	TGTGCCAGTAGTGCAGGGGGGGTAGACGAGCAGTACTTC
NA	TRBV7-9	TRBD1	TRBJ1-1	CASSIRQGNTEAFF	TGTGCCAGCAGCATCCGACAGGGGAACACTGAAGCTTTCTTT
few	TRBV6-1	NA	TRBJ2-7	CASGHEQYF	TGTGCCAGCGGCCACGAGCAGTACTTC